The sequence of this T cell receptor (beta chain) was determined in a study of post-analysis software for immune sequencing data. Study-wide findings and caveats: A handful of TRBV segments were significantly more frequent in patients than in controls. TRBV5-6, TRBV5-1 and TRBV20-1 were among these segments.

cDNA libraries for TCR beta contained unique molecular identifiers. One entry per CDR3 protein, called by TCRdb with MiXCR from the PCR reads. The table has hundreds of thousands of distinct CDR3 sequences, approximately 60% seen once; the top ten hold roughly 10%. Germline assignment: CDR1 DFQATT and CDR2 SNEGSKA (reference sequence). V lost 4 bases to trimming and J lost 5 bases, with 20 bases between them. The CDR3 is 15 amino acids. A word on this clonotype: Its antigen is undetermined.

The sample comprised blood. V gene TRBV20-1 combines with J gene TRBJ1-1; D may be TRBD1 (5 bases). This TCR was sampled from a girl aged 2-10 years with multiple sclerosis. The CDR3 bases are TGCAGTGCTACATCTGGGCCGCGGTGGGGGACTGAAGCTTTCTTT. Amino acid sequence: CSATSGPRWGTEAFF.